The T cell receptor beta chain described here comes from a study of blood T cells in healthy people across ages. Then a second PCR, running roughly 7 to 11 cycles, was carried out with a sample-barcoded 5' primer and a J-beta primer mix. TCRdb used MiXCR to reprocess the 5' RACE reads, holding one entry per CDR3 protein. The table has approximately 800,000 distinct CDR3 sequences, 25% to 30% seen once. The CDR3 loop spans 17 amino acids. In germline, CDR1 is LGHDT, CDR2 YNNKEL (reference sequence). The V and J ends lost 0 bases and 3 bases, in that order; junction bases with no gene match: 5. The sample was also linked to a second study, of T cells of mothers and their children.

Sequenced input: blood. This TCR was recovered from a boy aged 5-17 years in good health. The chain links TRBV3-1 to TRBJ2-1, with 10 bases aligning to TRBD1. CDR3 nucleotide sequence: TGTGCCAGCAGCCAAGATAGGGACAGGGGAGGCTACAATGAGCAGTTCTTC. The encoded protein is CASSQDRDRGGYNEQFF.